Listed here are 20 T cell receptor beta chains from one sample, sequenced in a study of CD8+CD57+ T cells in acquired aplastic anemia. Researchers used genomic DNA as the template to profile TCR beta VDJ and CDR3. One entry per CDR3 protein, called by TCRdb with MiXCR from the reads. The data show around 430,000 distinct CDR3 sequences, about a third seen once. CD8+CD57+ cell expansion, shown by flow cytometry, had occurred in the patients selected for sequencing. Sequences were obtained from sorted CD4+, CD8+, or CD8+CD57+ T cells (not recorded which) from PBMCs. The receptors come from a human donor with aplastic anemia.

V gene TRBV20-1 combines with J gene TRBJ1-1; 7 positions agree with TRBD1. CDR3 size: 15 residues. Trimming cost V 6 bases and J 0 bases; bases outside gene matches: 10. Germline V gene lookup returns CDR1 DFQATT and CDR2 SNEGSKA (reference sequence). The DNA for the CDR3 is TGCAGTGCCGGGGGAACAGGGGCCATGAACACTGAAGCTTTCTTT. It translates to CSAGGTGAMNTEAFF.

In the case of this clonotype: Since the CDR3 does not end with the conserved phenylalanine or tryptophan, this likely comes from a read error. The genes are TRBV7-2 and TRBJ2-5; 14 bases are a match to TRBD2. V gave up 3 bases and J gave up 6 bases; unmatched junction bases: 6. CDR3 size: 16 residues. Germline V lookup: CDR1 SGHTA, CDR2 FQGNSA. CDR3 in amino acids: CASSFSGTSGGKTQYL. The DNA for the CDR3 is TGTGCCAGCAGCTTCTCCGGGACTAGCGGGGGTAAGACCCAGTACCTC.

As regards this clonotype: A much larger clone lies one base from this, so it may be a read error. The DNA of the CDR3 is TGTGCCAGCAGCTTAACGACGGGAGACACTGAAGCTTCCTTT. It is translated as CASSLTTGDTEASF. V is TRBV7-9 and J is TRBJ1-1; D unclear. The V gene's germline CDR1 is SEHNR and CDR2 FQNEAQ (reference sequence). The CDR3 consists of 14 residues.

On this clonotype: It may be a read error: a sequence one base away is much more abundant. The rearrangement links TRBV12-3 or TRBV12-4 to TRBJ1-5; D is possibly TRBD1 (5 bases). The germline V and J ends were trimmed by 7 bases and 6 bases, with 19 bases remaining between them. The CDR3 has 15 residues. CDR3 loop: CASNQGRGVVQPQHF. In nucleotides, the CDR3 is TGTGCCAGCAATCAGGGACGGGGCGTAGTTCAGCCCCAGCATTTT.

The sample holds a few counts of this clonotype. The J gene is TRBJ2-5, the V gene TRBV28, with D possibly TRBD1 on 6 matching bases. The CDR3 covers 13 residues. Trimming took 6 bases from V and 4 from J, leaving 12 bases between them. CDR1 MDHEN and CDR2 SYDVKM come from the germline V gene. The CDR3 is CASRKTGLETQYF. Written as DNA, the CDR3 is TGTGCCAGCAGGAAGACAGGCTTAGAGACCCAGTACTTC.

For this clonotype: A read error may produce the germline difference seen at one junction end. V usage is TRBV9 and J usage is TRBJ2-3; D unclear. CDR1 SGDLS and CDR2 YYNGEE come from the germline V gene. The CDR3 is 13 amino acids. CDR3 sequence: CASSVVDTDTLYF. As DNA, the CDR3 is TGTGCCAGCAGCGTAGTAGACACAGATACGCTGTATTTT.

As for this clonotype: This CDR3 is missing its conserved last phenylalanine or tryptophan, likely due to a read error. The limits of the CDR3 on the DNA are not certain, so only TCRdb's listed CDR3 is given. This chain links TRBV24-1 with TRBJ1-3. Germline V gene data show CDR1 as KGHDR and CDR2 as SFDVKD. The CDR3 is 8 amino acids long, termini counted. The CDR3 region is CATSTRGD.

The chain couples TRBV12-3 or TRBV12-4 to TRBJ1-6, with D tentatively TRBD1 (6 bases). This CDR3 spans 14 amino acids. Between the trimmed V and J ends, which lost 2 bases and 9 bases, there was a span of 11 bases. In DNA form, the CDR3 reads TGTGCCAGCAGTTTATTAACAGGGAGTTCACCCCTCCACTTT. As protein: CASSLLTGSSPLHF.

This chain links TRBV2 with TRBJ1-2, with TRBD1 matching over 10 bases. This CDR3 comprises 14 residues. The germline CDR1 and CDR2 sequences are SNHLY and FYNNEI. V shed 7 bases, J shed 4 bases, and the junction held 6 bases outside the gene matches. CDR3 sequence: CASKRGQGSYGYTF. The DNA for the CDR3 is TGTGCCAGCAAACGGGGACAGGGGAGCTATGGCTACACCTTC.

Turning to this clonotype: A much larger clone differs by one base, so this may be a read error. This chain joins TRBV19 and TRBJ2-3; perhaps TRBD2 as D (7 bases). The CDR3 length is 15 residues. The germline V gene encodes CDR1 LNHDA and CDR2 SQIVND (reference sequence). Trimming removed 8 bases at V and 2 bases at J, with 17 bases between. CDR3 nucleotide sequence: TGTGCCAGTCGTCGCCCGGGGGGCGTCACAGATACGCAGTATTTT. It encodes CASRRPGGVTDTQYF.

The sample holds one count of this clonotype. The junction shows a germline mismatch at one end, possibly a read error. This chain uses TRBV9 with TRBJ2-1; D is perhaps TRBD2 (5 bases). This CDR3 region has 15 residues. CDR1 is SGDLS, CDR2 YYNGEE, per germline. The CDR3, as DNA: TGTGCCAGCACCGTATCGATATGGGGAGAAAATGAGCAGTTCTTC. Its protein product is CASTVSIWGENEQFF.

This chain connects TRBV20-1 to TRBJ2-1; D is undetermined. The V gene's germline CDR1 is DFQATT and CDR2 SNEGSKA (reference sequence). V gave up 0 bases and J gave up 8 bases, with 14 bases separating them. CDR3 length: 14 amino acids. DNA for the CDR3: TGCAGTGCTAGAGATTTTATCCGAGATCATGAGCAGTTCTTC. Translating gives CSARDFIRDHEQFF.

This clonotype occurred a few times. The chain combines TRBV10-2 with TRBJ2-2; 13 nucleotides match TRBD2. This CDR3 has 16 residues. CDR1 and CDR2 (germline): WSHSY, SAAADI. V trimming: 8 bases; J trimming: 2 bases; junction bases outside the gene matches: 5. The CDR3: CASSGTSGTNTGELFF. The CDR3 DNA is TGCGCCAGCTCTGGGACTAGCGGGACCAACACCGGGGAGCTGTTTTTT.

About this clonotype itself: Possible read error: a much larger clone is one base away. The chain carries TRBV7-9 and TRBJ2-2, with TRBD1 as a possible D gene (8 bases). CDR3 length: 11 residues. CDR1 and CDR2 (germline): SEHNR, FQNEAQ (reference sequence). CDR3 coding DNA: TGTGCCAGCGGTACAGGGGGGGGGCTGTTTTTT. Translated, it gives CASGTGGGLFF.

This clonotype appeared a few times. The chain uses TRBV20-1 and TRBJ2-1, with D possibly being TRBD1 or TRBD2 (5 bases each). The CDR3 covers 15 residues. The germline gives CDR1 DFQATT, CDR2 SNEGSKA (reference sequence). V was shortened by 3 bases and J by 8 bases, with 20 bases between the two germline ends. The CDR3: CSARDPSGPGDEQFF. The CDR3 nucleotides read TGCAGTGCTAGGGACCCATCGGGGCCGGGTGATGAGCAGTTCTTC.

Points on this clonotype: The junction departs from germline at one end; a sequencing error may be responsible. This sequence joins TRBV30 and TRBJ2-2; tentative D call: TRBD2 (5 bases). CDR1 and CDR2 (germline): GTSNPN, SVGIG (reference sequence). CDR3 length: 13 amino acids. DNA for the CDR3: TGTGCCTGGAGTGTACTTAAGGCCGGGGAGCTGCTTTTT. Its translation is CAWSVLKAGELLF.

The chain recombines TRBV4-2 with TRBJ2-7; 10 bases align to TRBD2. Looked up from germline, CDR1 is LGHNA and CDR2 is YNFKEQ. The CDR3 length is 17 residues. V was pared by 3 bases and J by 0 bases, with 8 bases of the junction left unmatched. CDR3 loop: CASSHSAGTSASYEQYF. CDR3 coding DNA: TGTGCCAGCAGCCATTCCGCCGGGACTAGCGCCTCCTACGAGCAGTACTTC.

The table lists this clonotype with many counts. The chain is built from TRBV29-1 and TRBJ2-6; D not resolved. Germline V CDR1 and CDR2: SQVTM, ANQGSEA. V was pared by 4 bases and J by 0 bases, with 1 base between. CDR3 length: 12 residues. The CDR3 loop is CSVASGANVLTF. The DNA of the CDR3 is TGCAGCGTTGCCTCTGGGGCCAACGTCCTGACTTTC.

The V and J genes are TRBV9 and TRBJ2-3; tentatively, D is TRBD2 (5 bases). The germline V and J ends were trimmed by 0 bases and 3 bases, with 20 bases remaining between them. CDR1 and CDR2 (germline): SGDLS, YYNGEE. CDR3 size: 18 residues. The CDR3 loop reads CASSVGLLREKLTDTQYF. Written as DNA, the CDR3 is TGTGCCAGCAGCGTAGGACTTCTTCGGGAAAAGCTGACAGATACGCAGTATTTT.

Ten or more counts support this clonotype. The chain is built from TRBV10-1 and TRBJ2-1; TRBD2 agrees at 7 bases. CDR1 and CDR2 from the germline V gene are WNHNN and SYGVQD (reference sequence). The CDR3 is 13 amino acids. V lost 5 bases, J lost 8 bases, and 6 bases stayed unmatched. CDR3 loop: CASSNYRGDEQFF. CDR3 sequence (DNA): TGCGCCAGCAGTAACTACCGGGGGGATGAGCAGTTCTTC.